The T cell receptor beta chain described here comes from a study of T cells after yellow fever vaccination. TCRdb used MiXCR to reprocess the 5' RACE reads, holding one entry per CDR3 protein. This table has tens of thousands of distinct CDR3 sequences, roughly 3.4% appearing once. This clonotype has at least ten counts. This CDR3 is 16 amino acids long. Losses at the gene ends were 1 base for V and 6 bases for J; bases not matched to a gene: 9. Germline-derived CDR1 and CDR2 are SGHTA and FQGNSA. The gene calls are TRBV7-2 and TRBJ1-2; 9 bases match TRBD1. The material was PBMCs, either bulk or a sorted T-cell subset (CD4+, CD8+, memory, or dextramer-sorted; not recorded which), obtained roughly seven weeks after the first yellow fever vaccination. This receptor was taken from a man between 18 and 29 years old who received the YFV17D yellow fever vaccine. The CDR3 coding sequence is TGTGCCAGCAGCTTAGGGACAGGGGCAGGGAGCGATGGCTACACCTTC. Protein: CASSLGTGAGSDGYTF.